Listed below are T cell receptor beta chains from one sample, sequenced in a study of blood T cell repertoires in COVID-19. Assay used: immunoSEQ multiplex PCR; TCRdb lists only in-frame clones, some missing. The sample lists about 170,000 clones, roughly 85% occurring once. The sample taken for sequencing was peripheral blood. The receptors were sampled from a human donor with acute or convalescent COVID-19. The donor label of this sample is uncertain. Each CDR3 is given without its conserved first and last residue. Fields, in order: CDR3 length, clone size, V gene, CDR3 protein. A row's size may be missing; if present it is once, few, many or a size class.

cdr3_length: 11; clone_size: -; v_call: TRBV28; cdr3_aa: ASSLVNPPGAF
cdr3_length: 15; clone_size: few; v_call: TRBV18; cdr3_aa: ASSPQKRQGWDTEAF
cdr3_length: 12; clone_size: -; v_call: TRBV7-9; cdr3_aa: ASSLGTYNSPLH
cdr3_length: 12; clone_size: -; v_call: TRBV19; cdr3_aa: ASSITGLNQPQH
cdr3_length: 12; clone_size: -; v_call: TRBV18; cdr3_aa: ASSPLQGDNEQF
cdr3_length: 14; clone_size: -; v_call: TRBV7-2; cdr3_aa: ASSFTSGGSTDTQY
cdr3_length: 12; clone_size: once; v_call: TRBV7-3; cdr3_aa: ASSPGQGPYEQY
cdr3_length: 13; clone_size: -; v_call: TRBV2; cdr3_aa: ASSAQQGKDQPQH
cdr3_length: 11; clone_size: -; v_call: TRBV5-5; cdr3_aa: ASSLYVNTEAF
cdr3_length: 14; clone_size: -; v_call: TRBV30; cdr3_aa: AWRDYPVAANNEQF
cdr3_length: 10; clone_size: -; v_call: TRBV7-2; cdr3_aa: ASSPGQYGYT
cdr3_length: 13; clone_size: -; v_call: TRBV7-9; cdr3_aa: ASSTGVPANYGYT
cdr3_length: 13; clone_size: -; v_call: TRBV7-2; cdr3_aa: ASSLGSVYNQPQH
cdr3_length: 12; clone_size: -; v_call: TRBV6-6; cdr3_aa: ASSYGSNTDTQY
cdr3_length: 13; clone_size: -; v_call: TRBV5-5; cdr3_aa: ASSLRQGSNQPQH
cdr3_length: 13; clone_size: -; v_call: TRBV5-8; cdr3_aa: ASSFRRVKGNTIY
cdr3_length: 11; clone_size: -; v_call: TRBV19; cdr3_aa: ATKENLNTEAF
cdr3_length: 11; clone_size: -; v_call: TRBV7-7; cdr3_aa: ASSPGRTGELF
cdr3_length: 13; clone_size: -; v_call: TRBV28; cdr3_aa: ASSPTASGNQPQH
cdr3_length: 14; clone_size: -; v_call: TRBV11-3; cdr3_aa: ASSAPGAGGPYGYT
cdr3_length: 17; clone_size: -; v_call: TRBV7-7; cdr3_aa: ASSKSTPREGATNEKLF
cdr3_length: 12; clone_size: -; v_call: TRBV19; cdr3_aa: ASTPSSYNSPLH
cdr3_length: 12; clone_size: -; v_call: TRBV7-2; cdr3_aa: ASSTRGMNTEAF
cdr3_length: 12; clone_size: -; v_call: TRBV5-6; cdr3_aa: ASAGTGASNEQF
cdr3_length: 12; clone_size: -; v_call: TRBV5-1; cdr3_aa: ASSLREGLTEAF
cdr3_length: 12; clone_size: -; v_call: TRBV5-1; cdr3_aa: ASSSQGANTEAF
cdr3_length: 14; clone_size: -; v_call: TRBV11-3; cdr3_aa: ASRLDHSLGNEKLF
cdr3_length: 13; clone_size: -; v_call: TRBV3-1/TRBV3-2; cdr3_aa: ASSQNPGGIGTQY
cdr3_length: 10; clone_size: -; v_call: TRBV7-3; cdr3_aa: ASSLDRVGYT
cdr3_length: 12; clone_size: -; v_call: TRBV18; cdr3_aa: ASSPRDSGNTIY
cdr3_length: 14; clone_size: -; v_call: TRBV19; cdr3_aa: ASSIGSGTPNTEAF
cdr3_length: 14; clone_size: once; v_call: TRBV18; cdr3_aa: ASSPLAMDGGTEAF
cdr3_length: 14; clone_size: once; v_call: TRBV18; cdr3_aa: ASSREGARGNQPQH
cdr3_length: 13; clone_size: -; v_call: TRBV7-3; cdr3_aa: ASSSRQNSNTEAF
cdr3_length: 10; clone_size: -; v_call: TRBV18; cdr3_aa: ASSPAGGPLH
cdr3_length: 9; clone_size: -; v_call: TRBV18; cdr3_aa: ASSPGDREH
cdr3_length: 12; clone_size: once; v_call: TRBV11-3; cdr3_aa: ASRQSRGTGELF
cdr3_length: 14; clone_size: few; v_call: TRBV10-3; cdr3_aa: AISESRRGGSYEQY
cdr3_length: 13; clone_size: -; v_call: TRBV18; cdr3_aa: ASSPAGAYGGTQY
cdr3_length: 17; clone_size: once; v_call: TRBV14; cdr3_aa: ASSQEWGQGSSSKNIQY
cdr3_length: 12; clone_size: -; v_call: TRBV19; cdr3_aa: ASSVAGGNEKLF
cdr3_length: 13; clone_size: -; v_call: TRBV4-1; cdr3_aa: ASSPGLLSGNTIY
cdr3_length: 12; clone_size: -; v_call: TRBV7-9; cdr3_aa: ASSLGQAYQPQH
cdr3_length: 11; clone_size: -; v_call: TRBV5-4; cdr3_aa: ASSPSFNYGYT
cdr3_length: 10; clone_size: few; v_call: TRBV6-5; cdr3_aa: ASSFLNQPQH
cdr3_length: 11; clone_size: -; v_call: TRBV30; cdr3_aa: AWSRGVRQPQH